This T cell receptor beta chain stems from a study of identical twins. This clonotype came up many times. Antigen: not known. TCRdb re-analysed the 5' RACE reads in MiXCR, keeping a single row per CDR3 protein. The sample has under 900,000 distinct CDR3 sequences, over 15% seen once; the top ten hold 10% to 15%. Study outcomes and limitations: Conclusions relied on cross-sectional statistical analysis, not following the same donors.

CDR1 is SGDLS, CDR2 YYNGEE, per germline. There are 18 residues in the CDR3. V lost 0 bases to trimming and J lost 4 bases; unmatched junction nucleotides: 8. Only healthy Caucasians were enrolled as donors. The same data also went into a second study, on T cells expressing NK-cell markers. That study reports: Each TCR beta repertoire originated in sorted T cells that were CD3+CD56+NKG2C+, CD3+CD56+NKG2C- or CD3+CD56-NKG2C+. There remained a lack of clarity about HCMV specificity of expanded NKG2C+ T cell clones.

The clonotype was recovered from a woman between 18 and 29 years old in good health. The rearrangement links TRBV9 to TRBJ2-1; 12 bases agree with TRBD2. The source material was PBMCs. In DNA form, the CDR3 reads TGTGCCAGCAGCGTAGACCCGTTGACTAGCGGGAGATACAATGAGCAGTTCTTC. It yields the protein CASSVDPLTSGRYNEQFF.